The rows below give T cell receptor beta chains drawn from one sample of a study of CD8+CD57+ T cells in acquired aplastic anemia. TCRdb redid the calling of the reads with MiXCR, one entry per CDR3 protein. Seen here are roughly 200,000 distinct CDR3 sequences, 65% observed once, and the top ten hold under 60%. The source material was sorted CD4+, CD8+, or CD8+CD57+ T cells (not recorded which) from PBMCs. Receptors originate from a human donor with aplastic anemia. The CDR3 runs from the conserved cysteine through the conserved F or W. The order of the fields is clone size, V gene, D gene, J gene, CDR3 DNA, CDR3 protein. D genes are given only for firm matches. Size values are once, few and many counts, or a class for expanded clones, and some rows have none.

clone_size: many
v_call: TRBV7-8
d_call: TRBD2
j_call: TRBJ2-3
cdr3_nt: TGTGCCAGCAGCTTAGTAGGCGGGGGGGGTTCTTTCGATACGCAGTATTTT
cdr3_aa: CASSLVGGGGSFDTQYF

clone_size: .
v_call: TRBV7-9
d_call: TRBD2
j_call: TRBJ2-3
cdr3_nt: TGTGCCAGCAGCCCTTCGGGTAGCGGGGGGACCCGTACGCAGTATTTT
cdr3_aa: CASSPSGSGGTRTQYF

clone_size: .
v_call: TRBV20-1
d_call: .
j_call: TRBJ2-5
cdr3_nt: TGCAGTGCTAGTCTGGGGCAAGAGACCCAGTACTTC
cdr3_aa: CSASLGQETQYF

clone_size: many
v_call: TRBV25-1
d_call: .
j_call: TRBJ2-7
cdr3_nt: TGTGCCAGCAGTGAAATAAGAGGGGCCACCTACGAGCAGTACTTC
cdr3_aa: CASSEIRGATYEQYF

clone_size: .
v_call: TRBV9
d_call: .
j_call: TRBJ2-7
cdr3_nt: TGTGCCAGCAGCCCAGCGGCGACGGGCCTGTACGAGCAGTACTTC
cdr3_aa: CASSPAATGLYEQYF

clone_size: .
v_call: TRBV9
d_call: TRBD1
j_call: TRBJ2-7
cdr3_nt: TGTGCCAGCAGCCAGGGGGCCGAGCAGTACTTC
cdr3_aa: CASSQGAEQYF

clone_size: .
v_call: TRBV20-1
d_call: .
j_call: TRBJ2-7
cdr3_nt: TGCAGTGCTAGAGATCAGGGGTACGAGCAGTACTTC
cdr3_aa: CSARDQGYEQYF

clone_size: .
v_call: TRBV2
d_call: .
j_call: TRBJ2-3
cdr3_nt: TGTGCCAGCAGTGAATGGACCACAGATACGCAGTATTTT
cdr3_aa: CASSEWTTDTQYF

clone_size: .
v_call: TRBV12-3/TRBV12-4
d_call: .
j_call: TRBJ2-7
cdr3_nt: TGTGCCAGCAGTTTAGGGCTCAGGCGCGACGAGCAGTACTTC
cdr3_aa: CASSLGLRRDEQYF

clone_size: .
v_call: TRBV10-2
d_call: TRBD2
j_call: TRBJ2-1
cdr3_nt: TGCGCCAGCAGTGAAATGAAAGGACTAGAATACAATGAGCAGTTCTTC
cdr3_aa: CASSEMKGLEYNEQFF

clone_size: .
v_call: TRBV19
d_call: .
j_call: TRBJ1-5
cdr3_nt: TGTGCCAGTAGCCCGGGACGGGGATCCTACGAGCATTTT
cdr3_aa: CASSPGRGSYEHF

clone_size: .
v_call: TRBV5-1
d_call: .
j_call: TRBJ1-1
cdr3_nt: TGCGCCAGCAGCTGGGACGGATCCACCAACACTGAAGCTTTCTTT
cdr3_aa: CASSWDGSTNTEAFF

clone_size: few
v_call: TRBV7-9
d_call: TRBD2
j_call: TRBJ2-3
cdr3_nt: TGTGCCAGCAGCTGGGGGGGAAGCACAGATACGCAGTATTTT
cdr3_aa: CASSWGGSTDTQYF

clone_size: .
v_call: TRBV7-2
d_call: .
j_call: TRBJ2-7
cdr3_nt: TGTGCCAGCAGCCTGGGGAATAGGGCCGAGCAGTACTTC
cdr3_aa: CASSLGNRAEQYF

clone_size: .
v_call: TRBV5-1
d_call: .
j_call: TRBJ2-1
cdr3_nt: TGCGCCAGCAGCTTGGACAGGCCCGAAGGGTACAATGAGCAGTTCTTC
cdr3_aa: CASSLDRPEGYNEQFF

clone_size: few
v_call: TRBV15
d_call: .
j_call: TRBJ1-5
cdr3_nt: TGTGCCACCAGCAGAGATCGGGGTAGCAATCAGCCCCAGCATTTT
cdr3_aa: CATSRDRGSNQPQHF

clone_size: once
v_call: TRBV7-8
d_call: TRBD1
j_call: TRBJ2-5
cdr3_nt: TGTGCCAGCAGCGGAAGCGACAGGGGGTTGTACTTC
cdr3_aa: CASSGSDRGLYF

clone_size: .
v_call: TRBV19
d_call: .
j_call: TRBJ2-5
cdr3_nt: TGTGCCAGTAGTATCTCATGGGATGTGAAGACCCAGTACTTC
cdr3_aa: CASSISWDVKTQYF

clone_size: few
v_call: TRBV29-1
d_call: .
j_call: TRBJ1-1
cdr3_nt: TGCAGCGTTGATTGGCAGACCGTGTCTTTCTTT
cdr3_aa: CSVDWQTVSFF

clone_size: .
v_call: TRBV2
d_call: .
j_call: TRBJ1-2
cdr3_nt: TGTGCCAGCAGTGAAACGGCAGGCTATGGCTACACCTTC
cdr3_aa: CASSETAGYGYTF

clone_size: .
v_call: TRBV20-1
d_call: TRBD2
j_call: TRBJ2-3
cdr3_nt: TGCAGTGCTCCCACTAGCGGGGGGCCAGCAGATACGCAGTATTTT
cdr3_aa: CSAPTSGGPADTQYF

clone_size: once
v_call: TRBV10-3
d_call: TRBD2
j_call: TRBJ2-3
cdr3_nt: TGTGCCATCATTGAAGCGGGGGGGCAGGGGGATACGCAGTATTTT
cdr3_aa: CAIIEAGGQGDTQYF

clone_size: .
v_call: TRBV7-9
d_call: TRBD1
j_call: TRBJ1-2
cdr3_nt: TGTGCCAGCAGCCCGACGAAGCGGGGGACAGCCCAAAGTTTTAACTATGGCTACACCTTC
cdr3_aa: CASSPTKRGTAQSFNYGYTF

clone_size: few
v_call: TRBV9
d_call: .
j_call: TRBJ2-3
cdr3_nt: TGTGCCAGCAGCGTTCTAGCGAGCACAGATACGCAGTATTTT
cdr3_aa: CASSVLASTDTQYF

clone_size: many
v_call: TRBV15
d_call: .
j_call: TRBJ1-1
cdr3_nt: TGTGCCACCAGCAGTCTGAACACTGAAGCTTTCTTT
cdr3_aa: CATSSLNTEAFF

clone_size: .
v_call: TRBV2
d_call: TRBD1
j_call: TRBJ1-1
cdr3_nt: TGTGCCAGCTTCAACCGGGACAGGAAACCGAACACTGAAGCTTTCTTT
cdr3_aa: CASFNRDRKPNTEAFF

clone_size: .
v_call: TRBV10-3
d_call: TRBD1
j_call: TRBJ1-2
cdr3_nt: TGTGCCATCCAGGGACAGGACTATGGCTACACCTTC
cdr3_aa: CAIQGQDYGYTF

clone_size: .
v_call: TRBV11-2
d_call: TRBD2
j_call: TRBJ2-7
cdr3_nt: TGTGCCAGCAGCTTAGTGCGGGAGGGCGAGCAGTACTTC
cdr3_aa: CASSLVREGEQYF

clone_size: .
v_call: TRBV14
d_call: TRBD1
j_call: TRBJ1-2
cdr3_nt: TGTGCCAGCAGCCAAGATCAGGGGGTCCCCTACGGCTACACCTTC
cdr3_aa: CASSQDQGVPYGYTF

clone_size: .
v_call: TRBV7-2
d_call: TRBD1
j_call: TRBJ2-7
cdr3_nt: TGTGCCAGCAGCGGTCGGGACAGTCCCTACGAGCAGTACTTC
cdr3_aa: CASSGRDSPYEQYF

clone_size: .
v_call: TRBV5-1
d_call: TRBD2
j_call: TRBJ2-7
cdr3_nt: TGCGCCAGCAGCTTGGATGGCGGGAGGGCCGGAGAGCAGTACTTC
cdr3_aa: CASSLDGGRAGEQYF

clone_size: .
v_call: TRBV19
d_call: TRBD1
j_call: TRBJ1-1
cdr3_nt: TGTGCCAGTTCGACAGGGCTGAGGACTGAAGCTTTCTTT
cdr3_aa: CASSTGLRTEAFF

clone_size: .
v_call: TRBV19
d_call: TRBD1
j_call: TRBJ1-6
cdr3_nt: TGTGCCAGTAGTCCGACGACAGGGGGCAATAATTCACCCCTCCACTTT
cdr3_aa: CASSPTTGGNNSPLHF

clone_size: .
v_call: TRBV10-1
d_call: TRBD1
j_call: TRBJ1-1
cdr3_nt: TGCGCCAGCAGTGAAAGGGGGACAGGCCCGAACACTGAAGCTTTCTTT
cdr3_aa: CASSERGTGPNTEAFF

clone_size: .
v_call: TRBV7-9
d_call: TRBD1
j_call: TRBJ2-7
cdr3_nt: TGTGCCAGCAGCTTAGTGGCAGGGGGCCCCCCCTACGAGCAGTACTTC
cdr3_aa: CASSLVAGGPPYEQYF

clone_size: few
v_call: TRBV15
d_call: .
j_call: TRBJ2-7
cdr3_nt: TGTGCCACCAGCAGAGGTGGGGGTGGTGCCTACGAGCAGTACTTC
cdr3_aa: CATSRGGGGAYEQYF

clone_size: .
v_call: TRBV7-9
d_call: .
j_call: TRBJ1-4
cdr3_nt: TGTGCCAGCAGCTCCCCAGGGACCGAAAAACTGTTTTTT
cdr3_aa: CASSSPGTEKLFF

clone_size: .
v_call: TRBV24-1
d_call: TRBD2
j_call: TRBJ2-3
cdr3_nt: TGTGCCACCAGTGACCCGGCCGGGACTAGCGGGATGGATACGCAGTATTTT
cdr3_aa: CATSDPAGTSGMDTQYF

clone_size: .
v_call: TRBV9
d_call: .
j_call: TRBJ1-6
cdr3_nt: TGTGCCAGCAGCGTAGAACCCGCCCAGAATTCACCCCTCCACTTT
cdr3_aa: CASSVEPAQNSPLHF

clone_size: many
v_call: TRBV12-3/TRBV12-4
d_call: TRBD2
j_call: TRBJ2-7
cdr3_nt: TGTGCCAGCAGTCCTAGCGGGGGTGTGAACGAGCAGTACTTC
cdr3_aa: CASSPSGGVNEQYF

clone_size: .
v_call: TRBV10-3
d_call: TRBD1
j_call: TRBJ1-3
cdr3_nt: TGTGCCATCAGATCGGGACAGGGGCAAAACACCATATATTTT
cdr3_aa: CAIRSGQGQNTIYF

clone_size: few
v_call: TRBV2
d_call: .
j_call: TRBJ2-7
cdr3_nt: TGTGCCAGCAGTGTGGGGCCGACATCCTACGAGCAGTACTTC
cdr3_aa: CASSVGPTSYEQYF

clone_size: .
v_call: TRBV10-3
d_call: .
j_call: TRBJ2-7
cdr3_nt: TGTGCCATCAGTGTGCGTGACGAGGCCTACGAGCAGTACTTC
cdr3_aa: CAISVRDEAYEQYF

clone_size: .
v_call: TRBV24-1
d_call: TRBD1
j_call: TRBJ1-1
cdr3_nt: TGTGCCACCAGTGATACTGGGTTGACAGGGACGAACACTGAAGCTTTCTTT
cdr3_aa: CATSDTGLTGTNTEAFF

clone_size: .
v_call: TRBV2
d_call: .
j_call: TRBJ1-1
cdr3_nt: TGTGCCAGCAGTGGTTTTGGAGGGATGGCTGAAGCTTTCTTT
cdr3_aa: CASSGFGGMAEAFF

clone_size: few
v_call: TRBV7-9
d_call: .
j_call: TRBJ1-1
cdr3_nt: TGTGCCAGCAGCTTAGCGCGGACAGCGAACACTGAAGCTTTCTTT
cdr3_aa: CASSLARTANTEAFF

clone_size: .
v_call: TRBV24-1
d_call: TRBD1
j_call: TRBJ1-5
cdr3_nt: TGTGTCACCAGTGATAACAGGGGCCCAGGAGTCAATCAGCCCCAGCATTTT
cdr3_aa: CVTSDNRGPGVNQPQHF

clone_size: .
v_call: TRBV20-1
d_call: .
j_call: TRBJ2-3
cdr3_nt: TGCAGTGCTAGAGAATTTCGAGCGGCAAGCACAGATACGCAGTATTTT
cdr3_aa: CSAREFRAASTDTQYF

clone_size: .
v_call: TRBV24-1
d_call: TRBD1
j_call: TRBJ2-2
cdr3_nt: TGTGCCACCAGTGATTTCAGGGGGCACGGGGAGCTGTTTTTT
cdr3_aa: CATSDFRGHGELFF

clone_size: .
v_call: TRBV7-9
d_call: TRBD2
j_call: TRBJ2-1
cdr3_nt: TGTGCCAGCAGCGATGGGGAGGGAATGTACAATGAGCAGTTCTTC
cdr3_aa: CASSDGEGMYNEQFF

clone_size: .
v_call: TRBV24-1
d_call: .
j_call: TRBJ1-1
cdr3_nt: TGTGCCACCAGTGGCGGGTTGAACACTGAAGCTTTCTTT
cdr3_aa: CATSGGLNTEAFF

clone_size: .
v_call: TRBV4-1
d_call: .
j_call: TRBJ2-7
cdr3_nt: TGCGCCAGCAGCCTGCGGACAGTTTACGAGCAGTACTTC
cdr3_aa: CASSLRTVYEQYF

clone_size: .
v_call: TRBV5-1
d_call: .
j_call: TRBJ2-3
cdr3_nt: TGCGCCAGCAGCGCTCAATTAGGTACGGATACGCAGTATTTT
cdr3_aa: CASSAQLGTDTQYF

clone_size: many
v_call: TRBV5-8
d_call: .
j_call: TRBJ2-1
cdr3_nt: TGTGCCAGCAGCGGCCGGGACTCGATCTACAATGAGCAGTTCTTC
cdr3_aa: CASSGRDSIYNEQFF

clone_size: few
v_call: TRBV10-2
d_call: .
j_call: TRBJ1-5
cdr3_nt: TGCGCCAGCAGTGCGGATGGAGGGAGCTATAGCAATCAGCCCCAGCATTTT
cdr3_aa: CASSADGGSYSNQPQHF

clone_size: .
v_call: TRBV5-4
d_call: TRBD1
j_call: TRBJ2-7
cdr3_nt: TGTGCCAGCAGTTTTCCGGGACAGGGGAAATACTTC
cdr3_aa: CASSFPGQGKYF

clone_size: .
v_call: TRBV9
d_call: TRBD1
j_call: TRBJ1-6
cdr3_nt: TGTGCCAGCAGCGTCGGGACAGGGACTTGGAATTCACCCCTCCACTTT
cdr3_aa: CASSVGTGTWNSPLHF

clone_size: few
v_call: TRBV20-1
d_call: TRBD2
j_call: TRBJ2-7
cdr3_nt: TGCAGTGCTAGTGCAACTAGCGGACGATACGCCTACGAGCAGTACTTC
cdr3_aa: CSASATSGRYAYEQYF

clone_size: many
v_call: TRBV4-2
d_call: .
j_call: TRBJ1-5
cdr3_nt: TGTGCCAGCAGCCAAGATAGGGTTGGCCGAATGACCCAGCATTTT
cdr3_aa: CASSQDRVGRMTQHF